These T cell receptor beta chains were read from a single sample in a study of blood T cell repertoires in COVID-19. The protocol was immunoSEQ multiplex PCR, while the TCRdb copy is restricted to in-frame clones and leaves out a portion. This table has about 150,000 clones, over 75% appearing once. The sequenced sample consisted of peripheral blood. The source of these receptors is a man in his 60s with active or convalescent COVID-19. Both conserved end residues are part of each CDR3. Fields, in order: D gene, V gene, J gene, CDR3 protein, CDR3 DNA. A D gene is named only where the DNA matches it firmly.

D gene: NA; V gene: TRBV19; J gene: TRBJ1-5; CDR3 protein: CASSIGGVQPQHF; CDR3 DNA: TGTGCCAGTAGTATCGGAGGGGTACAGCCCCAGCATTTT
D gene: TRBD1; V gene: TRBV7-9; J gene: TRBJ1-5; CDR3 protein: CASSLAGQGYQPQHF; CDR3 DNA: TGTGCCAGCAGCTTAGCTGGACAGGGCTATCAGCCCCAGCATTTT
D gene: TRBD1; V gene: TRBV27; J gene: TRBJ2-7; CDR3 protein: CASSRQGVASQQYF; CDR3 DNA: TGTGCCAGCAGTCGACAGGGGGTCGCCTCCCAGCAGTACTTC
D gene: NA; V gene: TRBV6-2/TRBV6-3; J gene: TRBJ1-5; CDR3 protein: CASSYGALWVDQPQHF; CDR3 DNA: TGTGCCAGCAGTTACGGAGCCCTCTGGGTTGATCAGCCCCAGCATTTT
D gene: NA; V gene: TRBV11-3; J gene: TRBJ2-3; CDR3 protein: CASSHRGTDTQYF; CDR3 DNA: TGTGCCAGCAGCCACAGGGGCACAGATACGCAGTATTTT
D gene: TRBD1; V gene: TRBV5-6; J gene: TRBJ2-7; CDR3 protein: CASSLAGQGAAREQYF; CDR3 DNA: TGTGCCAGCAGCTTGGCGGGACAGGGGGCGGCCCGCGAGCAGTACTTC
D gene: NA; V gene: TRBV6-4; J gene: TRBJ1-1; CDR3 protein: CASGRELNTEAFF; CDR3 DNA: TGTGCCTCGGGAAGGGAATTGAACACTGAAGCTTTCTTT
D gene: TRBD2; V gene: TRBV2; J gene: TRBJ2-7; CDR3 protein: CASSEVTLAGGPHHEQYF; CDR3 DNA: TGTGCCAGCAGTGAAGTTACACTAGCGGGAGGGCCGCACCACGAGCAGTACTTC
D gene: NA; V gene: TRBV6-2/TRBV6-3; J gene: TRBJ1-1; CDR3 protein: CASSDKAHSEAFF; CDR3 DNA: TGTGCCAGCAGTGACAAGGCTCACTCTGAAGCTTTCTTT
D gene: NA; V gene: TRBV30; J gene: TRBJ2-5; CDR3 protein: CAWSVGNQETQYF; CDR3 DNA: TGTGCCTGGAGTGTCGGGAACCAAGAGACCCAGTACTTC
D gene: NA; V gene: TRBV7-2; J gene: TRBJ2-5; CDR3 protein: CASSSGGGRETQYF; CDR3 DNA: TGTGCCAGCAGCTCTGGGGGGGGCAGGGAGACCCAGTACTTC
D gene: TRBD1; V gene: TRBV3-1/TRBV3-2; J gene: TRBJ1-1; CDR3 protein: CASSPTGANTEAFF; CDR3 DNA: TGTGCCAGCAGCCCGACAGGGGCGAACACTGAAGCTTTCTTT
D gene: NA; V gene: TRBV4-2; J gene: TRBJ2-6; CDR3 protein: CASSQEARVGANVLTF; CDR3 DNA: TGTGCCAGCAGCCAAGAGGCGCGGGTTGGGGCCAACGTCCTGACTTTC
D gene: NA; V gene: TRBV18; J gene: TRBJ1-1; CDR3 protein: CASSGAMNTEAFF; CDR3 DNA: TGTGCCAGCTCAGGGGCCATGAACACTGAAGCTTTCTTT
D gene: NA; V gene: TRBV11-3; J gene: TRBJ2-1; CDR3 protein: CASSLTLTEQFF; CDR3 DNA: TGTGCCAGCAGCCTGACTCTTACGGAGCAGTTCTTC
D gene: TRBD2; V gene: TRBV4-1; J gene: TRBJ2-1; CDR3 protein: CASSQAETSGRAYEQFF; CDR3 DNA: TGCGCCAGCAGCCAAGCGGAGACTAGCGGGAGGGCCTATGAGCAGTTCTTC
D gene: NA; V gene: TRBV28; J gene: TRBJ2-3; CDR3 protein: CASRVQGYGTDTQYF; CDR3 DNA: TGTGCCAGCAGAGTCCAGGGATACGGCACAGATACGCAGTATTTT
D gene: TRBD1; V gene: TRBV2; J gene: TRBJ2-1; CDR3 protein: CASSSGQRSYNEQFF; CDR3 DNA: TGTGCCAGCAGTTCGGGACAGCGGTCCTACAATGAGCAGTTCTTC
D gene: NA; V gene: TRBV19; J gene: TRBJ2-3; CDR3 protein: CASSPLPTRKASRNTDTQYF; CDR3 DNA: TGTGCCAGTAGTCCGCTCCCGACGCGAAAGGCTAGCCGAAACACAGATACGCAGTATTTT